This T cell receptor (beta chain) was obtained from a study of identical twins. Overall study findings and caveats: Out-of-frame alpha sequences shared between twins exhibited an excess of low generation probability.

This clonotype came up many times. Its antigen is as yet unknown. Trimming took off 0 bases at V and 5 bases at J, with 9 bases between the two ends. The CDR3 is 14 amino acids. Germline V gene data show CDR1 as SGHRS and CDR2 as YFSETQ. MiXCR, applied by TCRdb to the 5' RACE reads, yields one record per CDR3 protein. The table lists 690,000 or so distinct CDR3 sequences, roughly 6.2% of them singletons, with around 1.7% in the top ten. The chain recombines TRBV5-1 with TRBJ2-1; D is undetermined. Material for sequencing was naive T cells sorted from blood. This sequence was found in a man between 18 and 35 years old in good health. CDR3 in amino acids: CASSLAARDNEQFF. CDR3 in DNA: TGCGCCAGCAGCTTGGCCGCCCGAGACAATGAGCAGTTCTTC.